A selection of T cell receptor beta chains follows, all from one sample in a study of CD8 T cells in Susac syndrome. One entry per CDR3 protein results from TCRdb running MiXCR on the immunoSEQ multiplex PCR reads. The top ten clones hold approximately 0.18% of a sample with about 130,000 distinct CDR3 sequences, about 95% of them seen once. Sequenced material: CD8+ T cells from PBMCs. The receptors stem from a human donor with Susac syndrome. CDR3s include the opening cysteine and the closing phenylalanine or tryptophan. The D gene is left open where the match is weak.

V gene | CDR3 length | D gene | CDR3 protein
TRBV29-1 | 17 | TRBD1 | CSVEEYGSGGSNTEAFF
TRBV10-2 | 13 | TRBD1 | CASGLQGDQPQHF
TRBV20-1 | 13 | TRBD2 | CSARGISGETQYF
TRBV27 | 14 | TRBD2 | CASGASGVPLEQYF
TRBV3-1 | 14 | NA | CASSASWGLTEAFF
TRBV2 | 15 | NA | CASSDLTVSQGGYTF
TRBV2 | 17 | TRBD2 | CASSATLLAGGTHTQYF
TRBV7-9 | 14 | TRBD1 | CASSRQGFPYEQYF
TRBV24-1 | 14 | TRBD2 | CATSDRTSGLEQFF
TRBV6-2/TRBV6-3 | 13 | NA | CASSYELYNEQFF
TRBV9 | 14 | TRBD1 | CASSVGQGDQPQHF
TRBV12-3/TRBV12-4 | 14 | NA | CASSFQGVDEKLFF
TRBV4-1 | 15 | NA | CASSQVGGEDYGYTF
TRBV4-1 | 20 | NA | CASSQDLVYSGQSSYNEQFF
TRBV10-2 | 12 | NA | CASRDGAHEQFF
TRBV27 | 14 | NA | CARDLGDGHYEQYF
TRBV30 | 13 | NA | CAWRASFFNEAFF
TRBV28 | 14 | TRBD2 | CASTATSGTETQYF
TRBV9 | 15 | NA | CASSMGGLEPYEQYF
TRBV28 | 18 | TRBD2 | CASSTRRLAGGPTDTQYF
TRBV9 | 11 | NA | CASSAEREQFF
TRBV29-1 | 13 | NA | CSVDPGRGDGYTF
TRBV6-5 | 15 | TRBD2 | CASSYTAGGAYEQYF
TRBV5-6 | 12 | NA | CASTLGGGGQYF
TRBV10-1 | 14 | NA | CASNLTRDIYGYTF
TRBV11-2 | 15 | TRBD1 | CASSLDRFSGGSYTF
TRBV18 | 16 | NA | CASSPQSQVMNTEAFF
TRBV12-3/TRBV12-4 | 14 | NA | CASSLSGTFYEQYF
TRBV25-1 | 13 | NA | CASSENSYNEQFF
TRBV19 | 13 | NA | CASGPGWEYEQYF
TRBV28 | 15 | NA | CASSTHRGAINIQYF
TRBV20-1 | 18 | TRBD1 | CSARDLISGQGSNYGYTF
TRBV4-1 | 16 | NA | CASSQDGGVGNQPQHF
TRBV6-2/TRBV6-3 | 15 | NA | CASKRDAYFHTEAFF
TRBV6-2/TRBV6-3 | 11 | NA | CASRRRETQYF
TRBV12-3/TRBV12-4 | 17 | TRBD2 | CASSSGLAGVVAYEQYF
TRBV30 | 12 | TRBD1 | CAWEDRADGYTF
TRBV29-1 | 14 | TRBD1 | CSAREGGGAYEQYF
TRBV27 | 14 | TRBD1 | CASSLSGTEYEQYF